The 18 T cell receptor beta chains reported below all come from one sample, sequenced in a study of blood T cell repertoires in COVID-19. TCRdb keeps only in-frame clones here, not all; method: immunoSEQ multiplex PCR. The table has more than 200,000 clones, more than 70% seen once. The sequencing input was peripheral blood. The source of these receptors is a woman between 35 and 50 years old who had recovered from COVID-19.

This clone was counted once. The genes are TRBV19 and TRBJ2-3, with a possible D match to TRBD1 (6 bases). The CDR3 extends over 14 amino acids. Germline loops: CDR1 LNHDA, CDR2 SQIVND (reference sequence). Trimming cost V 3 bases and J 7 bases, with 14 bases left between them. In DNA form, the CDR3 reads TGTGCCAGTAGTATTCCCTACAGGGAAAATACGCAGTATTTT. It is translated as CASSIPYRENTQYF.

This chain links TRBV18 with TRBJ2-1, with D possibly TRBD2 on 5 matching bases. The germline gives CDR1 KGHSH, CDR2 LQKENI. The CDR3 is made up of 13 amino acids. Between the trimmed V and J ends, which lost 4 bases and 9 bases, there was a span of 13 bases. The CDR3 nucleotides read TGTGCCAGCTCACTACTAGTGTTTGGTGAGCAGTTCTTC. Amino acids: CASSLLVFGEQFF.

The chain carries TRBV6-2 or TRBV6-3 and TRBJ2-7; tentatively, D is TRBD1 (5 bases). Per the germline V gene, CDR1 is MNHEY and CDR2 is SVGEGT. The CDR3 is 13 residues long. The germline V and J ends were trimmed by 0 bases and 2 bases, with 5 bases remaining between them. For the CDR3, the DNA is TGTGCCAGCAGTTACTCGGACACCTACGAGCAGTACTTC. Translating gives CASSYSDTYEQYF.

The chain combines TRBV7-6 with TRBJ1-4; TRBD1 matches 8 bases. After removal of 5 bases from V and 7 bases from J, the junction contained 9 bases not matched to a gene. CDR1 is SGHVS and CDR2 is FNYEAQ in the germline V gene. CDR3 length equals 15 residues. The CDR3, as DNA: TGTGCCAGCAGCCCCGGACAGGGCCGGGGTGAAAAACTGTTTTTT. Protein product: CASSPGQGRGEKLFF.

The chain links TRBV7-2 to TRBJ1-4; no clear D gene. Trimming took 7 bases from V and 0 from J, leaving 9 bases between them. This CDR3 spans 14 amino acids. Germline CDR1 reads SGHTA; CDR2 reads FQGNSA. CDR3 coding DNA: TGTGCCAGCACCTTCAGGCCAACTAATGAAAAACTGTTTTTT. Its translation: CASTFRPTNEKLFF. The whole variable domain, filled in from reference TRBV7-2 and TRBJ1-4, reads GAGVSQSPSNKVTEKGKDVELRCDPISGHTALYWYRQSLGQGLEFLIYFQGNSAPDKSGLPSDRFSAERTGGSVSTLTIQRTQQEDSAVYLCASTFRPTNEKLFFGSGTQLSVL.

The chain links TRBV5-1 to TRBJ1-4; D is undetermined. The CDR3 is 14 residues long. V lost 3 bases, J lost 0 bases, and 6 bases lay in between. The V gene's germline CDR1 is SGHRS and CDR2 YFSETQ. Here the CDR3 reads CASSYGATNEKLFF. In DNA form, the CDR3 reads TGCGCCAGCAGCTACGGAGCAACTAATGAAAAACTGTTTTTT.

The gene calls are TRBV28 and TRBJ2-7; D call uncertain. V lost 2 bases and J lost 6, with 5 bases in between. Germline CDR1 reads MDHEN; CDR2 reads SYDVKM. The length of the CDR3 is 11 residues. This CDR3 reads CASSLAFEQYF. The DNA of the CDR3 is TGTGCCAGCAGTTTAGCGTTCGAGCAGTACTTC. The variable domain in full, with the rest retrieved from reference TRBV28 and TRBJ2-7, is DVKVTQSSRYLVKRTGEKVFLECVQDMDHENMFWYRQDPGLGLRLIYFSYDVKMKEKGDIPEGYSVSREKKERFSLILESASTNQTSMYLCASSLAFEQYFGPGTRLTVT.

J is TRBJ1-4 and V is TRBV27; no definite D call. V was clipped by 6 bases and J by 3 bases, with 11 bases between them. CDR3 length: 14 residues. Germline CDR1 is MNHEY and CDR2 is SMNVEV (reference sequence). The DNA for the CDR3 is TGTGCCAGCAGGGCTCGCGGTGCTAATGAAAAACTGTTTTTT. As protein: CASRARGANEKLFF.

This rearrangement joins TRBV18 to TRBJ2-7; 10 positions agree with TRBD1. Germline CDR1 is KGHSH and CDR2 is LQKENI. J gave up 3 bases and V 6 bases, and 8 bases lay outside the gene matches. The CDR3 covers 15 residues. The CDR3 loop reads CASSVQGQGRYEQYF. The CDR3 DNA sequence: TGTGCCAGCTCCGTCCAGGGACAGGGGCGCTACGAGCAGTACTTC. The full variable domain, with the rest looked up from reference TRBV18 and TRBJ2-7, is NAGVMQNPRHLVRRRGQEARLRCSPMKGHSHVYWYRQLPEEGLKFMVYLQKENIIDESGMPKERFSAEFPKEGPSILRIQQVVRGDSAAYFCASSVQGQGRYEQYFGPGTRLTVT.

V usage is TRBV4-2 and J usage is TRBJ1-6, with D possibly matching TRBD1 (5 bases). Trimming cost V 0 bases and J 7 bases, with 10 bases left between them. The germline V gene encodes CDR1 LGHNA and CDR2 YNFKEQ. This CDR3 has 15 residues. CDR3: CASSQDKGQNSPLHF. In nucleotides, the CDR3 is TGTGCCAGCAGCCAAGATAAGGGGCAGAATTCACCCCTCCACTTT.

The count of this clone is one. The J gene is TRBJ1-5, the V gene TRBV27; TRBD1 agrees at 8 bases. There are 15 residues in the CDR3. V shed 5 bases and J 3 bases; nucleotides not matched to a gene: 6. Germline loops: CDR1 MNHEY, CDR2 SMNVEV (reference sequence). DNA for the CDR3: TGTGCCAGCAGTATCGGGACAGGCCTCAATCAGCCCCAGCATTTT. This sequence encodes CASSIGTGLNQPQHF.

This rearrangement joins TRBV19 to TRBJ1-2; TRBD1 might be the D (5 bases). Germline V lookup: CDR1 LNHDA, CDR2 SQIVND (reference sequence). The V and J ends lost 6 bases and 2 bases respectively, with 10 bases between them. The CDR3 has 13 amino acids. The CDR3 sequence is CASSLGLNYGYTF. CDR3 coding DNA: TGTGCCAGTAGCTTGGGGCTAAACTATGGCTACACCTTC.

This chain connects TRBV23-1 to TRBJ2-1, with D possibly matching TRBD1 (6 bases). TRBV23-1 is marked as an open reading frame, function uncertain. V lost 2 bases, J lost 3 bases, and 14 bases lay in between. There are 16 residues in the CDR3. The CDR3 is CASSQVGQKDYNEQFF. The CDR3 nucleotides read TGCGCCAGCAGTCAAGTGGGACAAAAGGACTACAATGAGCAGTTCTTC.

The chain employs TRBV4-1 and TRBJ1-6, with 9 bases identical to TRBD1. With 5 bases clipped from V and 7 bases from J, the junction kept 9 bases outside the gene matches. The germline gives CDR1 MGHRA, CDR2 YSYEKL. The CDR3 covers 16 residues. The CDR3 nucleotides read TGCGCCAGCAGCAAGCAAGGGGGACAGGGAAATTCACCCCTCCACTTT. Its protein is CASSKQGGQGNSPLHF.

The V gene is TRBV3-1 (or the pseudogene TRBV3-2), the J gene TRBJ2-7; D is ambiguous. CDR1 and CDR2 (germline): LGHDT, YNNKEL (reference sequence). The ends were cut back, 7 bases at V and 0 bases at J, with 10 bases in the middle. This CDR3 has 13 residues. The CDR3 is CASTSRSSYEQYF. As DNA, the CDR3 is TGTGCCAGCACGTCTAGAAGCTCCTACGAGCAGTACTTC.

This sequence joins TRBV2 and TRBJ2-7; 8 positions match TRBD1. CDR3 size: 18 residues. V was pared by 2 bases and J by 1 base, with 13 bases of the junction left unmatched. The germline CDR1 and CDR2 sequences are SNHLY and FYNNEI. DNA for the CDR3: TGTGCCAGCAGTGAACCCCGCCGGTCTGACAGGGGTTCCTACGAGCAGTACTTC. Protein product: CASSEPRRSDRGSYEQYF.

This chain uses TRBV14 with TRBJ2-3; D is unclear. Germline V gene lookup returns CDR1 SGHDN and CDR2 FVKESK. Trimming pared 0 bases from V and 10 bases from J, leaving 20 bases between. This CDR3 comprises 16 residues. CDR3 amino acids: CASSQEGKRHSSAQYF. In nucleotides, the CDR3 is TGTGCCAGCAGCCAAGAAGGCAAGCGTCATTCCTCTGCGCAGTATTTT.

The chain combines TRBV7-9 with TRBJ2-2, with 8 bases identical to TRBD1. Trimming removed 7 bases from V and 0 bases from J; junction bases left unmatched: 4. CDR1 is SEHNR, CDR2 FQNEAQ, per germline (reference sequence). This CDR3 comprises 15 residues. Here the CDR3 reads CASTKQGANTGELFF. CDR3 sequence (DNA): TGTGCCAGCACCAAACAGGGGGCGAACACCGGGGAGCTGTTTTTT.